These 4 T cell receptor beta chains were all obtained from the same sample, sequenced in a study of blood T cells in healthy people across ages. Using a J-beta primer mix together with a sample-barcoded 5' primer, a second PCR was run for roughly 6 to 12 cycles. Using its own MiXCR run on the 5' RACE reads, TCRdb lists one record per CDR3 protein. The sample lists 750,000 or so distinct CDR3 sequences; 25% were seen once. A further study also used this sample, focusing on T cells of mothers and their children.

What was sequenced was blood. The receptors originated from a boy younger than 18 in good health.

This clonotype was observed a few times. The V and J genes are TRBV12-3 or TRBV12-4 and TRBJ2-7, with D perhaps matching TRBD1 (6 bases). V shed 5 bases and J shed 6 bases, with 23 bases lying between them. The CDR3 sequence is 16 residues long. The CDR3 spells CASSPQSGTGSREQYF. In DNA form, the CDR3 reads TGTGCCAGCAGTCCCCAATCGGGCACAGGGTCTCGCGAGCAGTACTTC.

V and J are TRBV11-2 and TRBJ2-1; D remains ambiguous. This CDR3 comprises 15 residues. Trimming pared 3 bases from V and 0 bases from J, leaving 9 bases between. Germline CDR1 is SGHAT and CDR2 is FQNNGV. The CDR3 region is CASSFGESSYNEQFF. CDR3 bases: TGTGCCAGCAGCTTTGGAGAAAGCTCCTACAATGAGCAGTTCTTC.

This clonotype showed up just a few times. The junction shows a germline mismatch at one end, possibly a read error. The chain recombines TRBV6-2 or TRBV6-3 with TRBJ2-5; D may match TRBD1 or TRBD2 (6 bases each). Per the germline V gene, CDR1 is MNHEY and CDR2 is SVGEGT. The CDR3 totals 13 residues. CDR3 in DNA: TGTGCCAGCAGTCCAAGGACAGATCAGGAGGGGTTCTTC. Residues: CASSPRTDQEGFF.

This chain links TRBV11-1 with TRBJ2-5; tentative D call: TRBD2 (5 bases). TRBJ2-7 explains the end of the DNA better; the J call may be wrong. The CDR3 sequence is 13 residues long. Per the germline V gene, CDR1 is SGHAT and CDR2 is FQDESV (reference sequence). As DNA, the CDR3 is TGTGCCAGCAGCCGAGACCGGGAAGGCGAGCAGTACTTC. It is translated as CASSRDREGEQYF.